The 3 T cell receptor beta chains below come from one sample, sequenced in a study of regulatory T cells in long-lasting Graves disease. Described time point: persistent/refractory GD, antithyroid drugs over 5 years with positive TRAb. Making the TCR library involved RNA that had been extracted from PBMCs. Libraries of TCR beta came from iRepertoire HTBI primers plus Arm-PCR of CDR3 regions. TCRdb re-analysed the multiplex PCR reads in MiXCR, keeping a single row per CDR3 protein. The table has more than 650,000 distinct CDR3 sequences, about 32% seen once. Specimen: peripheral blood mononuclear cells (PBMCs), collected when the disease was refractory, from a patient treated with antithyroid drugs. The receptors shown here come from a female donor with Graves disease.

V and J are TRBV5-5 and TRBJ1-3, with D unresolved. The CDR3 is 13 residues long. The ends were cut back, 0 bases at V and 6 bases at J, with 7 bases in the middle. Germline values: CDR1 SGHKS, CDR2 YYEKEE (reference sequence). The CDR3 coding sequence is TGTGCCAGCAGCTTGGGTCCGGCAAACACCATATATTTT. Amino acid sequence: CASSLGPANTIYF.

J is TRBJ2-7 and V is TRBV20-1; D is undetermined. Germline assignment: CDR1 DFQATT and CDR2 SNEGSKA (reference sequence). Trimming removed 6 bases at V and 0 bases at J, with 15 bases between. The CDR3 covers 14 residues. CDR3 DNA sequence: TGCAGTGCGCTATCAGTGGGTCTCTCCTACGAGCAGTACTTC. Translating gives CSALSVGLSYEQYF.

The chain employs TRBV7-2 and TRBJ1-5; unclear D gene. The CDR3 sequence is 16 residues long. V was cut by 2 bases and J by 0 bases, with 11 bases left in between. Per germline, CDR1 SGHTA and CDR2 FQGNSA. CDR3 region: CASSLSETYSNQPQHF. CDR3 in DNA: TGTGCCAGCAGCTTATCTGAGACATATAGCAATCAGCCCCAGCATTTT.